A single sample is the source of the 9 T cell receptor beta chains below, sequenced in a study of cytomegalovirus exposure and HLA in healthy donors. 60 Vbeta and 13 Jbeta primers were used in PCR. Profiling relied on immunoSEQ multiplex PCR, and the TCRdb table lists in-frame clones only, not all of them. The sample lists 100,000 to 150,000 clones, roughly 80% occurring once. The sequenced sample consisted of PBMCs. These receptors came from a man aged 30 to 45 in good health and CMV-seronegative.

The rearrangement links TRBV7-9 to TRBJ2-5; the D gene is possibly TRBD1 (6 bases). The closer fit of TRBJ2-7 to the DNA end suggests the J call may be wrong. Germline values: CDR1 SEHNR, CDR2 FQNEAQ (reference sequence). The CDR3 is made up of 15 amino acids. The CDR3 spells CASRSWGIKGGEQYF. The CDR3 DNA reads TGTGCCAGCAGAAGCTGGGGAATCAAAGGGGGCGAGCAGTACTTC.

In DNA form, the CDR3 reads TGTGCCAGCTCACCGCTTGGGGGGGTGAACACTGAAGCTTTCTTT. It codes for CASSPLGGVNTEAFF. The V and J genes are TRBV18 and TRBJ1-1; D is possibly TRBD1 (5 bases). CDR3 size: 15 residues. In germline, CDR1 is KGHSH, CDR2 LQKENI. V lost 3 bases and J 0 bases, leaving 11 bases between the germline ends.

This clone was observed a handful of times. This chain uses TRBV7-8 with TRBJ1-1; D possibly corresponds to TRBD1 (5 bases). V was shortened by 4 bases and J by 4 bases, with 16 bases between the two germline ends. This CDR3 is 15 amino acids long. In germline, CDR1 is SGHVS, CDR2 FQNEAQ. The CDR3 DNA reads TGTGCCAGCAGCTCAACCTTGACAGTATCCACTGAAGCTTTCTTT. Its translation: CASSSTLTVSTEAFF.

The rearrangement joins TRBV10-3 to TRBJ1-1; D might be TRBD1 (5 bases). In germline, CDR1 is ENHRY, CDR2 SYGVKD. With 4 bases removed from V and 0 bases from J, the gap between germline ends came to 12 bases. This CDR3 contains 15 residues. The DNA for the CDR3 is TGTGCCATCAGTGGATCCGACAGATTGAACACTGAAGCTTTCTTT. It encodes CAISGSDRLNTEAFF.

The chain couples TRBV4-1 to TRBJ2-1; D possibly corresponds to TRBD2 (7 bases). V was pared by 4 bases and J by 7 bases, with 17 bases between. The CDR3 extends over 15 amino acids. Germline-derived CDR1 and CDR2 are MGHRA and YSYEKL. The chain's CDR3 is CASSPGEGRLNEQFF. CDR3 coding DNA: TGCGCCAGCAGCCCAGGGGAGGGACGCCTTAATGAGCAGTTCTTC.

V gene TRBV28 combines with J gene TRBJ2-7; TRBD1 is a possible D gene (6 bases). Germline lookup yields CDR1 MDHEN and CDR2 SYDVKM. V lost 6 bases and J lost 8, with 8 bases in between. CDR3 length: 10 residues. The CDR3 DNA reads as TGTGCCAGCAGACAGGGACAGCAGTACTTC. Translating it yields CASRQGQQYF.

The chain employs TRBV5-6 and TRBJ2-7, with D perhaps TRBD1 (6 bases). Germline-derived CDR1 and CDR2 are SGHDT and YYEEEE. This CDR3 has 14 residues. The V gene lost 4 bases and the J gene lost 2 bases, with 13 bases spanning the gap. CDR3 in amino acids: CASSPTGSAYEQYF. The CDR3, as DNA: TGTGCCAGCAGCCCTACAGGGTCGGCCTACGAGCAGTACTTC.

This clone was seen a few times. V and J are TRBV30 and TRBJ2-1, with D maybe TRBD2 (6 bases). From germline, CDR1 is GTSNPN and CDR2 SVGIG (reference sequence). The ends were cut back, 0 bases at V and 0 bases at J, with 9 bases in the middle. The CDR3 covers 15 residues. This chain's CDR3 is CAWSVRGYSYNEQFF. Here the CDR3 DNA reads TGTGCCTGGAGTGTACGGGGGTACTCCTACAATGAGCAGTTCTTC.

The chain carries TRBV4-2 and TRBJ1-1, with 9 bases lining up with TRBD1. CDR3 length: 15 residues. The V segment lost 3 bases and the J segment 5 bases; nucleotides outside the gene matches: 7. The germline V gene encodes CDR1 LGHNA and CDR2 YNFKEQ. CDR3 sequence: CASSQPDRGGTEAFF. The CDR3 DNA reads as TGTGCCAGCAGCCAGCCGGACAGGGGAGGGACTGAAGCTTTCTTT.